This entry lists 25 T cell receptor beta chains sequenced from one sample in a study of cytomegalovirus exposure and HLA in healthy donors. Researchers ran the PCR with 60 Vbeta and 13 Jbeta primers. Libraries were prepared by immunoSEQ multiplex PCR; TCRdb keeps only in-frame clonotypes and omits some of them. In the table there are approximately 140,000 clones, 75% to 85% of which are singletons. Sequencing input: PBMCs. The receptors were gathered from a middle-aged woman in good health and CMV-seropositive.

Here the CDR3 DNA reads TGCGCCAGCAGCGGCCTAGCGGAGAATTACAATGAGCAGTTCTTC. Translated, it gives CASSGLAENYNEQFF. V gene TRBV5-1 combines with J gene TRBJ2-1, with 7 bases aligning to TRBD2. Unmatched junction bases numbered 8, after V lost 4 bases and J lost 4 bases. This CDR3 has 15 residues. CDR1 is SGHRS and CDR2 is YFSETQ in the germline V gene. Using reference TRBV5-1 and TRBJ2-1 for the parts outside the CDR3, the full variable domain is KAGVTQTPRYLIKTRGQQVTLSCSPISGHRSVSWYQQTPGQGLQFLFEYFSETQRNKGNFPGRFSGRQFSNSRSEMNVSTLELGDSALYLCASSGLAENYNEQFFGPGTRLTVL.

This clone was seen more than once but under ten times. The rearrangement joins TRBV27 to TRBJ1-6; D remains ambiguous. From germline, CDR1 is MNHEY and CDR2 SMNVEV (reference sequence). V shed 5 bases and J shed 10 bases, with 15 bases lying between them. This CDR3 is 14 amino acids long. The CDR3 region is CASSPGVAGSPLHF. The CDR3 DNA sequence: TGTGCCAGCAGTCCCGGGGTAGCTGGATCACCCCTCCACTTT.

This clone was counted between two and nine times. DNA for the CDR3: TGCGCCAGCAGCTTTAACGGTCAAGAGACCCAGTACTTC. This codes for CASSFNGQETQYF. The gene calls are TRBV5-1 and TRBJ2-5, with no clear D. In germline, CDR1 is SGHRS, CDR2 YFSETQ. V gave up 2 bases and J gave up 2 bases, with 7 bases separating them. The CDR3 contains 13 residues. Full variable domain (missing parts from reference TRBV5-1 and TRBJ2-5): KAGVTQTPRYLIKTRGQQVTLSCSPISGHRSVSWYQQTPGQGLQFLFEYFSETQRNKGNFPGRFSGRQFSNSRSEMNVSTLELGDSALYLCASSFNGQETQYFGPGTRLLVL.

The V and J genes are TRBV7-6 and TRBJ2-3, with 7 bases lining up with TRBD2. The CDR3 has 18 residues. Trimming cost V 0 bases and J 4 bases; bases outside gene matches: 13. Germline CDR1 is SGHVS and CDR2 is FNYEAQ. CDR3 sequence reads: CASSLAPPRENAADTQYF. The CDR3 DNA follows: TGTGCCAGCAGCTTAGCTCCCCCGCGGGAGAATGCCGCAGATACGCAGTATTTT.

The CDR3 DNA is TGCGCCAGCAGCCAAGCGTCTAGCGGGTCCTACGAGCAGTACTTC. Translating it yields CASSQASSGSYEQYF. V is TRBV4-1 and J is TRBJ2-7, with 8 nucleotides matching TRBD2. The CDR3 length is 15 residues. The V and J ends lost 1 base and 1 base, in that order; junction bases with no gene match: 3. The germline gives CDR1 MGHRA, CDR2 YSYEKL.

The V gene is TRBV27, the J gene TRBJ2-7; 8 bases are shared with TRBD2. Germline lookup yields CDR1 MNHEY and CDR2 SMNVEV (reference sequence). The CDR3 covers 16 residues. The V and J ends lost 3 bases and 6 bases, in that order; junction bases with no gene match: 13. The CDR3 DNA is TGTGCCAGCAGTTTTAGCGGGAACAGGGCATCGGGCGAGCAGTACTTC. This translates into CASSFSGNRASGEQYF.

The chain links TRBV15 to TRBJ2-3; TRBD2 agrees at 8 bases. The junction had 6 bases not matched to a gene; V was cut back by 1 base and J by 3 bases. Germline-derived CDR1 and CDR2 are LNHNV and YYDKDF (reference sequence). This CDR3 is 16 amino acids long. CDR3 nucleotide sequence: TGTGCCACCAGCAGAGGGGACGGGAGGGGGACAGATACGCAGTATTTT. This encodes CATSRGDGRGTDTQYF. The complete variable domain, with remaining parts taken from reference TRBV15 and TRBJ2-3, reads DAMVIQNPRYQVTQFGKPVTLSCSQTLNHNVMYWYQQKSSQAPKLLFHYYDKDFNNEADTPDNFQSRRPNTSFCFLDIRSPGLGDTAMYLCATSRGDGRGTDTQYFGPGTRLTVL.

V gene TRBV6-5 combines with J gene TRBJ2-5; TRBD1 agrees at 7 bases. Germline V lookup: CDR1 MNHEY, CDR2 SVGAGI. The CDR3 runs to 14 residues. J gave up 4 bases and V 2 bases, and 4 bases lay outside the gene matches. The CDR3 DNA sequence: TGTGCCAGCAGTTACAACAGGGGCGCAGAGACCCAGTACTTC. This sequence encodes CASSYNRGAETQYF.

The chain combines TRBV5-1 with TRBJ1-1; 7 positions agree with TRBD1. This CDR3 is built from 15 residues. V gave up 1 base and J gave up 2 bases; unmatched junction bases: 5. Germline V gene data show CDR1 as SGHRS and CDR2 as YFSETQ. CDR3 protein: CASSLLGQINTEAFF. CDR3 bases: TGCGCCAGCAGCTTGTTGGGACAGATCAACACTGAAGCTTTCTTT.

The chain has TRBV19 and TRBJ1-5; 9 bases map to TRBD1. This CDR3 has 13 residues. The germline V gene has CDR1 LNHDA and CDR2 SQIVND (reference sequence). The ends lost 8 bases at V and 3 bases at J; junction bases unmatched: 2. This chain's CDR3 is CASGTGSNQPQHF. The DNA of the CDR3 is TGTGCCAGTGGGACAGGGTCCAATCAGCCCCAGCATTTT.

J is TRBJ2-1 and V is TRBV6-1; perhaps TRBD2 as D (7 bases). This CDR3 is built from 16 residues. Trimming took off 2 bases at V and 2 bases at J, with 13 bases between the two ends. Germline V gene data show CDR1 as MNHNS and CDR2 as SASEGT. CDR3: CASSERGGTTYNEQFF. The CDR3 DNA sequence: TGTGCCAGCAGTGAAAGGGGGGGCACGACCTACAATGAGCAGTTCTTC.

CDR3 residues: CASSWRGEGTEAFF. The CDR3 DNA sequence: TGCGCCAGCAGCTGGCGGGGGGAAGGCACTGAAGCTTTCTTT. The V gene is TRBV5-1, the J gene TRBJ1-1; possible D gene TRBD1, 5 bases. Germline values: CDR1 SGHRS, CDR2 YFSETQ. With 3 bases removed from V and 4 bases from J, the gap between germline ends came to 13 bases. CDR3 length: 14 residues.

V usage is TRBV6-5 and J usage is TRBJ1-1; D might be TRBD1 (6 bases). Trimming shortened V by 6 bases and J by 5 bases, and 19 bases separated the two germline ends. Germline V gene sequence: CDR1 MNHEY, CDR2 SVGAGI. The CDR3 sequence is 15 residues long. The CDR3: CASRHEADRNTEAFF. In DNA, the CDR3 is TGTGCCAGCAGACATGAGGCTGACAGGAATACTGAAGCTTTCTTT.

The V and J genes are TRBV13 and TRBJ2-7; the match to TRBD2 covers 15 bases. The CDR3 is 19 residues long. Per germline, CDR1 PRHDT and CDR2 FYEKMQ (reference sequence). Trimming took 1 base from V and 7 from J; bases not matched to a gene: 14. The CDR3 nucleotides read TGTGCCAGCAGCTTAGCGCCGGGACTAGCGGGAGGTGGGGGGAAAGAGCAGTACTTC. This sequence encodes CASSLAPGLAGGGGKEQYF.

This chain links TRBV6-5 with TRBJ1-2, with D perhaps matching TRBD1 (5 bases). This CDR3 is 14 amino acids long. From germline, CDR1 is MNHEY and CDR2 SVGAGI. V was pared by 5 bases and J by 5 bases, with 15 bases between. This CDR3 is CASSEIGGTYGYTF. The CDR3 nucleotides read TGTGCCAGCAGTGAAATCGGGGGAACGTATGGCTACACCTTC.

This chain joins TRBV28 and TRBJ1-5; D gene uncertain. Per germline, CDR1 MDHEN and CDR2 SYDVKM. The V and J ends lost 0 bases and 6 bases respectively, with 3 bases between them. CDR3 length equals 12 residues. CDR3 region: CASSLWSQPQHF. CDR3 nucleotide sequence: TGTGCCAGCAGTTTATGGAGTCAGCCCCAGCATTTT. The whole variable domain, filled in from reference TRBV28 and TRBJ1-5, reads DVKVTQSSRYLVKRTGEKVFLECVQDMDHENMFWYRQDPGLGLRLIYFSYDVKMKEKGDIPEGYSVSREKKERFSLILESASTNQTSMYLCASSLWSQPQHFGDGTRLSIL.

V is TRBV5-6 and J is TRBJ2-7; perhaps TRBD1 as D (5 bases). V lost 2 bases and J lost 3, with 12 bases in between. Germline V gene lookup returns CDR1 SGHDT and CDR2 YYEEEE. The CDR3 has 14 amino acids. CDR3 loop: CASSLGASIYEQYF. CDR3 nucleotide sequence: TGTGCCAGCAGCTTAGGGGCGTCGATCTACGAGCAGTACTTC.

The genes are TRBV19 and TRBJ1-1; no firm D call. This CDR3 contains 11 residues. The V end lost 3 bases, the J end lost 5 bases, and 4 bases lay between the germline ends. Germline values: CDR1 LNHDA, CDR2 SQIVND (reference sequence). The CDR3 loop is CASSIQTEAFF. Written as DNA, the CDR3 is TGTGCCAGTAGTATTCAGACTGAAGCTTTCTTT.

The rearrangement joins TRBV6-5 to TRBJ2-1; D is perhaps TRBD2 (6 bases). Germline V gene sequence: CDR1 MNHEY, CDR2 SVGAGI. The CDR3 runs 15 residues. Trimming stripped 2 bases from V and 9 bases from J, with 17 bases between. The CDR3 DNA follows: TGTGCCAGCAGTTACAGGGTAGAATTCGGGAGTGAGCAGTTCTTC. This encodes CASSYRVEFGSEQFF.

On this clone: A junction end diverges from the germline sequence, so it may reflect a read error. V and J are TRBV7-9 and TRBJ2-7; 11 positions match TRBD1. The CDR3 runs 17 residues. Germline CDR1 SEHNR, CDR2 FQNEAQ (reference sequence). In DNA, the CDR3 is TGTTCCAGCAGCTTAGGGACCGGGACAGGGGGAATTTACGAGCAGTACTTC. It translates to CSSSLGTGTGGIYEQYF.

This chain joins TRBV27 and TRBJ2-1; 10 bases match TRBD2. J gave up 9 bases and V 2 bases, and 13 bases lay outside the gene matches. CDR1 MNHEY and CDR2 SMNVEV come from the germline V gene (reference sequence). This CDR3 spans 17 amino acids. The CDR3 coding sequence is TGTGCCAGCAGTTTAGATCTAGCGGGAGCCCTGGCGGGTGAGCAGTTCTTC. Protein product: CASSLDLAGALAGEQFF.

In DNA form, the CDR3 reads TGTGCCACCAGCACCCGCACTGGGGGACTAGTGGCCTACGAGCAGTACTTC. This codes for CATSTRTGGLVAYEQYF. V usage is TRBV15 and J usage is TRBJ2-7; the match to TRBD2 covers 8 bases. The CDR3 consists of 17 residues. V lost 4 bases, J lost 2 bases, and 13 bases stayed unmatched. Germline loops: CDR1 LNHNV, CDR2 YYDKDF (reference sequence).

In DNA, the CDR3 is TGTGCCAGCAGTGAACGGGATCAGCCCCAGCATTTT. As protein: CASSERDQPQHF. The chain carries TRBV2 and TRBJ1-5; D is unresolved. V lost 2 bases, J lost 5 bases, and 4 bases lay in between. This CDR3 spans 12 amino acids. In germline, CDR1 is SNHLY, CDR2 FYNNEI.

This clone was seen more than once but under ten times. This same CDR3 is encoded by further DNA sequences in the sample. The chain is built from TRBV19 and TRBJ1-3, with D possibly TRBD1 on 5 matching bases. The CDR3 runs 16 residues. Trimming removed 3 bases from V and 0 bases from J, with 12 bases in between. Germline lookup yields CDR1 LNHDA and CDR2 SQIVND (reference sequence). Here the CDR3 reads CASSIGRGNSGNTIYF. CDR3 in DNA: TGTGCCAGTAGTATCGGACGGGGGAACTCTGGAAACACCATATATTTT.

V usage is TRBV6-5 and J usage is TRBJ1-2; perhaps TRBD1 as D (5 bases). Per the germline V gene, CDR1 is MNHEY and CDR2 is SVGAGI. V was trimmed by 0 bases and J by 5 bases, leaving 16 bases between them. The length of the CDR3 is 16 residues. The CDR3 here is CASSYSISGGGYGYTF. CDR3 sequence (DNA): TGTGCCAGCAGTTACTCGATTTCGGGGGGAGGGTATGGCTACACCTTC.